Below, 4 T cell receptor beta chains from the same sample are listed, as sequenced in a study of T cells in Graves' hyperthyroidism and ophthalmopathy. TCR beta CDR3 region amplification was performed from RNA transcripts. The study used the HTBI primer set for a first-round RT-PCR of the TCR CDR3. TCRdb reanalysed the multiplex PCR reads using MiXCR and keeps one entry per CDR3 protein. The sample lists about 420,000 distinct CDR3 sequences; roughly 13% were seen once. What was sequenced was blood. These receptors were obtained from a woman aged 18-35 years with Graves' hyperthyroidism.

This clonotype was counted at least ten times. The chain carries TRBV12-3 or TRBV12-4 and TRBJ1-5; D perhaps matches TRBD1 (6 bases). The CDR3 spans 16 residues. V was clipped by 8 bases and J by 2 bases, with 19 bases between them. The CDR3 DNA is TGTGCCAGCCGTAACCTTGAGGGGGTGGGCAATCAGCCCCAGCATTTT. Amino acids: CASRNLEGVGNQPQHF.

This clonotype was observed a few times. This chain connects TRBV6-2 or TRBV6-3 to TRBJ1-5, with 7 bases aligning to TRBD1. Germline lookup yields CDR1 MNHEY and CDR2 SVGEGT. V lost 6 bases, J lost 10 bases, and 12 bases stayed unmatched. CDR3 size: 14 residues. The CDR3 sequence is CASSNTGAAQPQHF. DNA for the CDR3: TGTGCCAGCAGCAACACAGGGGCCGCTCAACCCCAGCATTTT.

CDR3 nucleotides: TGTGCCAGCAGCGTAGTACCCCACGGAGGGCAGGGAGACGGCTACACCTTC. This encodes CASSVVPHGGQGDGYTF. The gene calls are TRBV9 and TRBJ1-2; weak D call: TRBD1 (5 bases). The CDR3 consists of 17 residues. Germline values: CDR1 SGDLS, CDR2 YYNGEE. Trimming removed 0 bases at V and 8 bases at J, with 23 bases between.

This clonotype was counted at least ten times. This chain connects TRBV12-3 or TRBV12-4 to TRBJ2-7; 10 nucleotides line up with TRBD2. The CDR3 contains 15 residues. V gave up 2 bases and J gave up 5 bases; unmatched junction bases: 6. CDR3 residues: CASSLTASGRNEQYF. CDR3 sequence (DNA): TGTGCCAGCAGTTTAACAGCTAGCGGGAGAAACGAGCAGTACTTC.